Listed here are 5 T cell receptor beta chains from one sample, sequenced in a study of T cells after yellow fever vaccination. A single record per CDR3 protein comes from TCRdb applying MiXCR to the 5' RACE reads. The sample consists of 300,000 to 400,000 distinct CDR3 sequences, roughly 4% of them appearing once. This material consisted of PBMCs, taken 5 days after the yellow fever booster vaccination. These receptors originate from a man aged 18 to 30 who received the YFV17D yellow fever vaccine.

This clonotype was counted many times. The CDR3 nucleotides are TGCGCCAGCGGACGGACAGGGGCGAATGAGCAGTTCTTC. Translated, it gives CASGRTGANEQFF. The chain recombines TRBV5-1 with TRBJ2-1; 9 bases align to TRBD1. The germline V gene has CDR1 SGHRS and CDR2 YFSETQ. The CDR3 has 13 residues. The junction had 6 bases not matched to a gene; V was cut back by 7 bases and J by 7 bases.

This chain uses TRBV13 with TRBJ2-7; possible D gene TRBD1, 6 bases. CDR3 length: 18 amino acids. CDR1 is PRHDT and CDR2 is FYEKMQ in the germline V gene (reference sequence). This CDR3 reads CASSLGQGTETVSYEQCV. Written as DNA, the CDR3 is TGTGCCAGCAGCTTAGGCCAGGGGACCGAGACAGTGAGCTACGAGCAGTGCGTC.

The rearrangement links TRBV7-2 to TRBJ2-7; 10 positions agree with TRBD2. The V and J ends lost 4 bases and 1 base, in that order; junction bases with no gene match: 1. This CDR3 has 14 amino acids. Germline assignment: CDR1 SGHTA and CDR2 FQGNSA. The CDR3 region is CASSYSGGSYEQYV. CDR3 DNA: TGTGCCAGCAGCTATAGCGGGGGGTCCTACGAGCAGTACGTC.

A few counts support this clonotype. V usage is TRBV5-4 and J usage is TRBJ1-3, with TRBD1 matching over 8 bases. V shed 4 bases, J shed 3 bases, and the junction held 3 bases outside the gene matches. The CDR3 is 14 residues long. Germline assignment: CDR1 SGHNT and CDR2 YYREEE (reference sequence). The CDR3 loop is CASSPGQVGNTIYF. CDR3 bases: TGTGCCAGCAGCCCGGGACAGGTTGGAAACACCATATATTTT. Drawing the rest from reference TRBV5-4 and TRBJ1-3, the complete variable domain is ETGVTQSPTHLIKTRGQQVTLRCSSQSGHNTVSWYQQALGQGPQFIFQYYREEENGRGNFPPRFSGLQFPNYSSELNVNALELDDSALYLCASSPGQVGNTIYFGEGSWLTVV.

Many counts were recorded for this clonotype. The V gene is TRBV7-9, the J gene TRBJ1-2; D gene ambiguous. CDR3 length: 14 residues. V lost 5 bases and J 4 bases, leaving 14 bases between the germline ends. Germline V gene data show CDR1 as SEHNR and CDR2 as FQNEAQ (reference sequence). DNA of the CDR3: TGTGCCAGCAGCACTGACACAGAGAGCTATGGCTACACCTTC. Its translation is CASSTDTESYGYTF. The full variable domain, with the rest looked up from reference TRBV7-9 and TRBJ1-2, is DTGVSQNPRHKITKRGQNVTFRCDPISEHNRLYWYRQTLGQGPEFLTYFQNEAQLEKSRLLSDRFSAERPKGSFSTLEIQRTEQGDSAMYLCASSTDTESYGYTFGSGTRLTVV.